One and the same sample provided the 26 T cell receptor beta chains below, sequenced in a study of blood T cell repertoires in COVID-19. Generated by immunoSEQ multiplex PCR, the TCRdb table keeps only in-frame clones and is missing some. The sample yields under 300,000 clones, roughly four fifths seen once. Material: peripheral blood. The receptor set was obtained from a woman aged 18-29 years with acute or convalescent COVID-19.

The V and J genes are TRBV4-3 and TRBJ1-5; maybe TRBD1 (5 bases). Germline V gene lookup returns CDR1 LGHNA and CDR2 YSLEER. The CDR3 has 16 amino acids. Trimming cost V 0 bases and J 4 bases, with 13 bases left between them. The CDR3 protein is CASSQDVRTQNQPQHF. In DNA, the CDR3 is TGCGCCAGCAGCCAAGATGTCCGGACACAGAATCAGCCCCAGCATTTT.

The J gene is TRBJ1-2, the V gene TRBV2; 7 positions agree with TRBD1. Looked up from germline, CDR1 is SNHLY and CDR2 is FYNNEI. The CDR3 runs 14 residues. V lost 6 bases, J lost 4 bases, and 8 bases stayed unmatched. The chain's CDR3 is CASSSTGYPYGYTF. As DNA, the CDR3 is TGTGCCAGCAGCTCGACAGGGTACCCCTATGGCTACACCTTC.

The J gene is TRBJ2-5, the V gene TRBV5-1, with TRBD2 as a possible D gene (5 bases). Between the trimmed V and J ends, which lost 4 bases and 2 bases, there was a span of 24 bases. Per germline, CDR1 SGHRS and CDR2 YFSETQ. The CDR3 has 18 residues. This CDR3 is CASSLGPRGRGYQETQYF. The CDR3, as DNA: TGCGCCAGCAGCCTAGGACCCCGAGGCCGGGGTTATCAAGAGACCCAGTACTTC.

The V and J genes are TRBV27 and TRBJ2-5, with a possible D match to TRBD2 (5 bases). V lost 6 bases and J 0 bases, leaving 20 bases between the germline ends. The CDR3 loop spans 17 amino acids. Germline V lookup: CDR1 MNHEY, CDR2 SMNVEV (reference sequence). Here the CDR3 reads CASSPAGLITDQETQYF. In DNA, the CDR3 is TGTGCCAGCAGCCCTGCGGGCCTTATCACCGACCAAGAGACCCAGTACTTC.

The rearrangement links TRBV28 to TRBJ1-2; D possibly corresponds to TRBD1 (5 bases). V was shortened by 2 bases and J by 1 base, with 20 bases between the two germline ends. Germline CDR1 reads MDHEN; CDR2 reads SYDVKM. This CDR3 region has 18 residues. CDR3 DNA sequence: TGTGCCAGCAGTTTAAAAGCCCTAGGGGTAGGGTTTAACTATGGCTACACCTTC. Protein product: CASSLKALGVGFNYGYTF.

CDR3 in DNA: TGTGCCAGTAGTATAGACGGCGGGTTCCAGCCCCAGCATTTT. Its translation: CASSIDGGFQPQHF. V is TRBV19 and J is TRBJ1-5; D remains unclear. Looked up from germline, CDR1 is LNHDA and CDR2 is SQIVND (reference sequence). CDR3 length: 14 amino acids. Trimming cost V 0 bases and J 7 bases, with 10 bases left between them.

This clone has just a few counts. The chain is built from TRBV7-9 and TRBJ2-3; D is unresolved. Germline loops: CDR1 SEHNR, CDR2 FQNEAQ (reference sequence). There are 15 residues in the CDR3. V lost 5 bases, J lost 1 base, and 13 bases lay in between. The CDR3 region has the DNA TGTGCCAGCAGCCCCAGAAGCCTAGGCACAGATACGCAGTATTTT. This encodes CASSPRSLGTDTQYF.

This rearrangement joins TRBV3-1 (or the pseudogene TRBV3-2) to TRBJ1-2, with 7 positions matching TRBD1. Germline-derived CDR1 and CDR2 are LGHDT and YNNKEL (reference sequence). Losses at the gene ends were 1 base for V and 8 bases for J; bases not matched to a gene: 1. The CDR3 is made up of 12 amino acids. The CDR3 region has the DNA TGTGCCAGCAGCCAAGCAGGGGGAGGCTACACCTTC. It translates to CASSQAGGGYTF.

The genes are TRBV6-2 or TRBV6-3 and TRBJ2-6, with 11 positions matching TRBD2. Germline loops: CDR1 MNHEY, CDR2 SVGEGT. The CDR3 is 16 residues long. The ends lost 2 bases at V and 4 bases at J; junction bases unmatched: 1. The DNA of the CDR3 is TGTGCCAGCAGTTACGGACTAGCGGGCGGGGCCAACGTCCTGACTTTC. This codes for CASSYGLAGGANVLTF.

This clone was seen just once. The V call is TRBV27, the J call TRBJ1-1; D call uncertain. V lost 5 bases to trimming and J lost 0 bases, with 10 bases between them. CDR1 is MNHEY and CDR2 is SMNVEV in the germline V gene (reference sequence). The CDR3 contains 14 residues. CDR3 region: CASSLNPMNTEAFF. The DNA for the CDR3 is TGTGCCAGCAGTCTAAACCCAATGAACACTGAAGCTTTCTTT.

The chain joins TRBV5-6 to TRBJ2-2; TRBD1 matches at 7 bases. This CDR3 region has 15 residues. CDR1 and CDR2 (germline): SGHDT, YYEEEE. V shed 5 bases and J 1 base; nucleotides not matched to a gene: 5. DNA for the CDR3: TGTGCCAGCAGAAAGGGACAGCTGAACACCGGGGAGCTGTTTTTT. It codes for CASRKGQLNTGELFF. Filled out from reference TRBV5-6 and TRBJ2-2, the complete variable domain reads DAGVTQSPTHLIKTRGQQVTLRCSPKSGHDTVSWYQQALGQGPQFIFQYYEEEERQRGNFPDRFSGHQFPNYSSELNVNALLLGDSALYLCASRKGQLNTGELFFGEGSRLTVL.

CDR3 sequence (DNA): TGTGCCAGCAGTTACTCGTTCGGCGGTCGGGCTAGCGAAGAATACAATGAGCAGTTCTTC. As protein: CASSYSFGGRASEEYNEQFF. The rearrangement links TRBV6-2 or TRBV6-3 to TRBJ2-1, with D possibly matching TRBD2 (6 bases). Trimming removed 0 bases at V and 4 bases at J, with 25 bases between. This CDR3 is 20 amino acids long. CDR1 MNHEY and CDR2 SVGEGT come from the germline V gene.

This clone has a single count. The V call is TRBV2, the J call TRBJ2-7, with 15 bases aligning to TRBD2. The V segment lost 4 bases and the J segment 4 bases; nucleotides outside the gene matches: 5. Germline values: CDR1 SNHLY, CDR2 FYNNEI. This CDR3 contains 16 residues. This CDR3 reads CASSGTSGRGGYEQYF. The CDR3 DNA is TGTGCCAGCAGTGGGACTAGCGGGAGGGGTGGTTACGAGCAGTACTTC.

CDR3 nucleotide sequence: TGCGCCAGCAGCCAGGGATCCTACGAGCAGTACTTC. It is translated as CASSQGSYEQYF. The chain is built from TRBV10-2 and TRBJ2-7; TRBD1 is a possible D gene (5 bases). CDR3 length equals 12 residues. V was cut by 6 bases and J by 1 base, with 7 bases left in between. CDR1 is WSHSY, CDR2 SAAADI, per germline.

The chain links TRBV3-1 (or the pseudogene TRBV3-2) to TRBJ1-6; a weak D match, TRBD1 (6 bases). Germline V gene sequence: CDR1 LGHDT, CDR2 YNNKEL (reference sequence). Trimming took off 4 bases at V and 4 bases at J, with 8 bases between the two ends. The CDR3 loop spans 14 amino acids. CDR3 protein: CASSRGQYNSPLHF. CDR3 coding DNA: TGTGCCAGCAGCCGCGGACAGTATAATTCACCCCTCCACTTT.

This clone has only one observation. The CDR3 DNA is TGCGCCAGCAGTGAGGGACGGGACAGCTACGAGCAGTACTTC. It is translated as CASSEGRDSYEQYF. The chain couples TRBV10-2 to TRBJ2-7, with 7 positions matching TRBD1. The germline CDR1 and CDR2 sequences are WSHSY and SAAADI. The length of the CDR3 is 14 residues. Trimming took 2 bases from V and 3 from J; bases not matched to a gene: 4.

J is TRBJ1-4 and V is TRBV6-1; 9 bases map to TRBD1. With V trimmed by 2 bases and J by 2 bases, 6 bases remained unmatched. The CDR3 contains 17 residues. The V gene's germline CDR1 is MNHNS and CDR2 SASEGT. The CDR3 loop is CASSEPGQGLTNEKLFF. For the CDR3, the DNA is TGTGCCAGCAGTGAACCGGGACAGGGACTGACTAATGAAAAACTGTTTTTT.

J is TRBJ1-4 and V is TRBV30, with unresolved D. Germline V CDR1 and CDR2: GTSNPN, SVGIG (reference sequence). V lost 0 bases to trimming and J lost 7 bases, with 9 bases between them. This CDR3 has 13 residues. CDR3 protein: CAWSVKASEKLFF. CDR3 coding DNA: TGTGCCTGGAGTGTCAAGGCTAGTGAAAAACTGTTTTTT.

V usage is TRBV21-1 and J usage is TRBJ2-5; whether TRBD2, the table's D call, matches the DNA was not checked. TRBV21-1 is given as a pseudogene. CDR3 length: 15 residues. CDR3 DNA sequence: TGTGCCAGCAGCAAAGTGGGCGGGAACCAAGAGACCCAGTACTTC. It yields the protein CASSKVGGNQETQYF.

This clone was seen ten or more times. As DNA, the CDR3 is TGTGCCAGCAGTCCGAGGGGGGGGTTCGGGAACACTGAAGCTTTCTTT. Translation gives CASSPRGGFGNTEAFF. The chain carries TRBV28 and TRBJ1-1, with D tentatively TRBD1 (6 bases). CDR1 and CDR2 from the germline V gene are MDHEN and SYDVKM. The CDR3 extends over 16 amino acids. Trimming left V 5 bases short and J 1 base short, with 17 bases between.

This CDR3 is CASSQERLASNTGELFF. CDR3 nucleotide sequence: TGCGCCAGCAGCCAAGAGCGACTAGCTTCGAACACCGGGGAGCTGTTTTTT. The chain is built from TRBV4-3 and TRBJ2-2, with 7 nucleotides matching TRBD2. Unmatched junction bases numbered 4, after V lost 0 bases and J lost 0 bases. Germline V lookup: CDR1 LGHNA, CDR2 YSLEER. CDR3 length: 17 residues.

V gene TRBV3-1 (or the pseudogene TRBV3-2) combines with J gene TRBJ2-2; 9 nucleotides line up with TRBD2. The CDR3 totals 16 residues. Germline V gives CDR1 LGHDT, CDR2 YNNKEL (reference sequence). With V trimmed by 4 bases and J by 4 bases, 7 bases remained unmatched. CDR3 bases: TGTGCCAGCAGCCCATTGACTAGCGGAGCCACCGGGGAGCTGTTTTTT. It translates to CASSPLTSGATGELFF.

In its sample, this clone was seen a few times. The chain has TRBV19 and TRBJ1-1; D possibly corresponds to TRBD1 (6 bases). Trimming stripped 5 bases from V and 3 bases from J, with 16 bases between. The germline V gene has CDR1 LNHDA and CDR2 SQIVND (reference sequence). The length of the CDR3 is 15 residues. The CDR3 DNA is TGTGCCAGTAGTCGCCACGACAGGCCGGACACTGAAGCTTTCTTT. Translating gives CASSRHDRPDTEAFF.

This sequence joins TRBV7-9 and TRBJ2-7; 10 nucleotides agree with TRBD1. The CDR3 has 13 amino acids. From germline, CDR1 is SEHNR and CDR2 FQNEAQ (reference sequence). J lost 7 bases, V lost 5 bases, and 5 bases had no gene match. The chain's CDR3 is CASSPGTGEEQYF. The CDR3 region has the DNA TGTGCCAGCAGCCCGGGGACAGGGGAAGAGCAGTACTTC. Full variable domain (missing parts from reference TRBV7-9 and TRBJ2-7): DTGVSQNPRHKITKRGQNVTFRCDPISEHNRLYWYRQTLGQGPEFLTYFQNEAQLEKSRLLSDRFSAERPKGSFSTLEIQRTEQGDSAMYLCASSPGTGEEQYFGPGTRLTVT.

J is TRBJ2-2 and V is TRBV6-1; 9 bases fit TRBD2. The CDR3 runs to 15 residues. Germline assignment: CDR1 MNHNS and CDR2 SASEGT. The junction had 1 base not matched to a gene; V was cut back by 4 bases and J by 1 base. The CDR3 DNA reads TGTGCCAGCAGTGGAGCGGGAGGGAACACCGGGGAGCTGTTTTTT. This gives the protein CASSGAGGNTGELFF.

The chain uses TRBV6-5 and TRBJ1-2, with a possible D match to TRBD1 (6 bases). Trimming took off 6 bases at V and 4 bases at J, with 12 bases between the two ends. The CDR3 is 13 amino acids. The germline V gene encodes CDR1 MNHEY and CDR2 SVGAGI. This CDR3 is CASSPGEIYGYTF. The CDR3 nucleotides are TGTGCCAGCAGCCCAGGGGAGATCTATGGCTACACCTTC.